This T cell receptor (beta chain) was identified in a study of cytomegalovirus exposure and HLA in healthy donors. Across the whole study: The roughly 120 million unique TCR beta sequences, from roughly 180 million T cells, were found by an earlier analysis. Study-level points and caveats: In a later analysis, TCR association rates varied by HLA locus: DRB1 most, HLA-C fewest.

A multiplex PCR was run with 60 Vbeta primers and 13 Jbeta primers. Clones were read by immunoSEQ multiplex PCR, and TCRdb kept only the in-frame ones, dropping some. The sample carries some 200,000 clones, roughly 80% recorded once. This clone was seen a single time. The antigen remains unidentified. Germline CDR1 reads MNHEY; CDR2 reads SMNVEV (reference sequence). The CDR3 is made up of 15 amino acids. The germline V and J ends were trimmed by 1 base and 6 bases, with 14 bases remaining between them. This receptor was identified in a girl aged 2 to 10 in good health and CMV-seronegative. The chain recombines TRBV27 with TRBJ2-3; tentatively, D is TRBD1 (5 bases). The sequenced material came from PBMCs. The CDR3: CASSLYDPPGDTQYF. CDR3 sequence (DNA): TGTGCCAGCAGTTTATATGACCCCCCAGGGGATACGCAGTATTTT.